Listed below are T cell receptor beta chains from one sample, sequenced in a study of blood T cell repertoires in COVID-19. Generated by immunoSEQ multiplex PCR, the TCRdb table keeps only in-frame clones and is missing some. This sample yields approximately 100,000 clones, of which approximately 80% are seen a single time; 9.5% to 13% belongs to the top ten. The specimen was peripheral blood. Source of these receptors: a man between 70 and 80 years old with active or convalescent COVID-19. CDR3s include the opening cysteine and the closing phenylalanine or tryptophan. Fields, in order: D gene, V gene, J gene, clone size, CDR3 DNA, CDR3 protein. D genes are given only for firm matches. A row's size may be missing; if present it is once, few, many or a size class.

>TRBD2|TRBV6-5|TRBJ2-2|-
TGTGCCAGCAGTTACTCAACAGCGGGGGCCGGGGAGCTGTTTTTT
CASSYSTAGAGELFF
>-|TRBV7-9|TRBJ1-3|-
TGTGCCAGCAGCTCTCAGGGATTTGGCGGAAACACCATATATTTT
CASSSQGFGGNTIYF
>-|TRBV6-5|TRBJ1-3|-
TGTGCCAGCAGTTACAGGGGTTCTGGAAACACCATATATTTT
CASSYRGSGNTIYF
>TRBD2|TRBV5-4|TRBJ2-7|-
TGTGCCAGCAGCATAGCGGGGGGGCCCCGCGAGCAGTACTTC
CASSIAGGPREQYF
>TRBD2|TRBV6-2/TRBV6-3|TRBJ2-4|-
TGTGCCAGCAGTGACCCCCCTAGCGGGGGTGACATTCAGTACTTC
CASSDPPSGGDIQYF
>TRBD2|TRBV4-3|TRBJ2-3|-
TGCGCCAGCAGCCAACAGACTAGCGGGGGGCTTCGCACAGATACGCAGTATTTT
CASSQQTSGGLRTDTQYF
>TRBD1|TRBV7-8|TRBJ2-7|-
TGTGCCAGCAGCCGTAGGGACAGTCAAACCTACGAGCAGTACTTC
CASSRRDSQTYEQYF
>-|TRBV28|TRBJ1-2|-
TGTGCCAGCAGTCGGTCAGGGGTCCGTGGCTACACCTTC
CASSRSGVRGYTF
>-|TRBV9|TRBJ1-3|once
TGTGCCAGCAGCGTAGACCCTCGGACAAAGGGGACTGGAAACACCATATATTTT
CASSVDPRTKGTGNTIYF
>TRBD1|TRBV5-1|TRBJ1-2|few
TGCGCCAGCAGTACGGACAGGGGGGATGGCTACACCTTC
CASSTDRGDGYTF
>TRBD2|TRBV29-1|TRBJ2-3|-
TGCAGCGTTGACCTACAGACTAGCGCCACAGATACGCAGTATTTT
CSVDLQTSATDTQYF
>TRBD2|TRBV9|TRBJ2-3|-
TGTGCCAGCGGCCTAGCGGGGGGGCCCTCAGATACGCAGTATTTT
CASGLAGGPSDTQYF
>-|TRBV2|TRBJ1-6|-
TGTGCCAGCAGTGAAAGCAGGGCTGGGAATTCACCCCTCCACTTT
CASSESRAGNSPLHF
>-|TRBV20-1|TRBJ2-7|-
TGCAGTGCTAGAGACAGCTACGAGCAGTACTTC
CSARDSYEQYF
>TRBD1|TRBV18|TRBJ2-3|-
TGTGCCAGCCACGCGGGACAGGGGGCCCCAGATACGCAGTATTTT
CASHAGQGAPDTQYF
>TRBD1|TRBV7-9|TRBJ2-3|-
TGTGCCAGCAGCTCGACAGGGTCTACAGATACGCAGTATTTT
CASSSTGSTDTQYF
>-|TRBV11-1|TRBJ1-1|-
TGTGCCAGCAGCCCGAGAACAGGGCGGGCCACTGAAGCTTTCTTT
CASSPRTGRATEAFF
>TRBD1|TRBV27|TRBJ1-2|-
TGTGCCAGCAGTTTTTCCAGGGGGCCGGATGGCTACACCTTC
CASSFSRGPDGYTF
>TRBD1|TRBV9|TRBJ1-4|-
TGTGCCAGCAGCGTAGCTCCGGGACAGGGGAATGAAAAACTGTTTTTT
CASSVAPGQGNEKLFF
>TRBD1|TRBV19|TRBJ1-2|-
TGTGCCAGCGCCCGGACAGGGAACCATGGCTACACCTTC
CASARTGNHGYTF
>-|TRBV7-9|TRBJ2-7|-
TGTGCCAGCAGCTTCCTGAGGACAGTTTCCTACGAGCAGTACTTC
CASSFLRTVSYEQYF
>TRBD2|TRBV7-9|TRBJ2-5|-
TGTGCCAGCAGCTTAGTTGTTAGCGGGGACTTTCGAGAGACCCAGTACTTC
CASSLVVSGDFRETQYF
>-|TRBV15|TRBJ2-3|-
TGTGCCACCAGCAGAGTAAGGGAGCTCACAGATACGCAGTATTTT
CATSRVRELTDTQYF
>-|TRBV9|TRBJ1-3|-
TGTGCCAGCAGCGTAGCTACTGGAAACACCATATATTTT
CASSVATGNTIYF
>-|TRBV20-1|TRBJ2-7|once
TGCAGTGCTCGGAGGGTGGACGAGCAGTACTTC
CSARRVDEQYF
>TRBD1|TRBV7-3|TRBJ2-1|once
TGTGCCAGCAGCTTGACAGGGCCAAGTGAGCAGTTCTTC
CASSLTGPSEQFF
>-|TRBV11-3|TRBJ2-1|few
TGTGCCAGCAGCGTCGGGGGGCCGGGTAAAAATGAGCAGTTCTTC
CASSVGGPGKNEQFF
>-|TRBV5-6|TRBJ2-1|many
TGTGCCAGCAGTCGGTACAATGAGCAGTTCTTC
CASSRYNEQFF
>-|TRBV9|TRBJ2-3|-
TGTGCCAGCAGCGTAGGGGCATCTACGCAGTATTTT
CASSVGASTQYF
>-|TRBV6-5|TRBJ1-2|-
TGTGCCAGCAGTTACTACAGGGACCAGGGCTACACCTTC
CASSYYRDQGYTF
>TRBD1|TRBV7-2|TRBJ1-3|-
TGTGCCAGCAGCTTCTCCGGGACAGGGGCCTCTGGAAACACCATATATTTT
CASSFSGTGASGNTIYF
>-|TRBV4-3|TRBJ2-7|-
TGCGCCAGCAGCCAAGATGAGGCAGGGGGGTCGGGCGAGCAGTACTTC
CASSQDEAGGSGEQYF
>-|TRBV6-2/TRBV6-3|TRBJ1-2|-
TGTGCCAGCAGTTACTCGGAGCGATCAGGGTCTCTGGGCGGCTACACCTTC
CASSYSERSGSLGGYTF
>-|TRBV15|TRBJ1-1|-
TGTGCCACCAGCAGAGATCAGGACACTGAAGCTTTCTTT
CATSRDQDTEAFF
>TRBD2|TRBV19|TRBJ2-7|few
TGTGCCAGTAGTATCGGCGGGGGGCCCTCCTACGAGCAGTACTTC
CASSIGGGPSYEQYF
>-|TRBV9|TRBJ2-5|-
TGTGCCAGCAGCGTCTCCAGCCAGGCTGAGACCCAGTACTTC
CASSVSSQAETQYF
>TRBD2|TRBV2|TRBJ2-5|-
TGTGCCAGCAGTGGGCTAGCGGGTAGAGAGACCCAGTACTTC
CASSGLAGRETQYF
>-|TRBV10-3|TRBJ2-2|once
TGTGCCATCAGGAGAACAGGGTTGGACACCGGGGAGCTGTTTTTT
CAIRRTGLDTGELFF
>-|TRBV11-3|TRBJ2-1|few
TGTGCCAGCAGCTTAAGGGCGGGGGAGCAGTTCTTC
CASSLRAGEQFF
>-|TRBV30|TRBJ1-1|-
TGTGCCTGGGTACGGCTGGGCAGCGGGAACACTGAAGCTTTCTTT
CAWVRLGSGNTEAFF
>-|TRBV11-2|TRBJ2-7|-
TGTGCCAGCAGCTTATTACACTATAGGAGAGACTACGAGCAGTACTTC
CASSLLHYRRDYEQYF
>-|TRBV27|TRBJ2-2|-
TGTGCCAGCGTCGCCGGCAGGAGGTTACTGTTTTTT
CASVAGRRLLFF
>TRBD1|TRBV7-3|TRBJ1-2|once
TGTGCCAGCAGCTTAACTCGGACAGGGGAAGGCTACACCTTC
CASSLTRTGEGYTF
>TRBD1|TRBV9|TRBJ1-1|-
TGTGCCAGCAGCGACCAGGACAGGGGGCAAACTGAAGCTTTCTTT
CASSDQDRGQTEAFF
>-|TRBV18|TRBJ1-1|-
TGTGCCAGCTCACCAGACCTCCTTTTCGGGGGAGGAACTGAAGCTTTCTTT
CASSPDLLFGGGTEAFF
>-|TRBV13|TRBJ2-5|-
TGTGCCAGCAGCATCGGAGTTGAGACCCAGTACTTC
CASSIGVETQYF
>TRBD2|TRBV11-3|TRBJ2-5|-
TGTGCCAGCAGCCAGGGACTAGCGGAAGAGACCCAGTACTTC
CASSQGLAEETQYF
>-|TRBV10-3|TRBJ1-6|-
TGTGCCATCCGTTATAGAGAGAGCGATTCACCCCTCCACTTT
CAIRYRESDSPLHF
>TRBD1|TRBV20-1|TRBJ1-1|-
TGCAGTGCTAGTCGACAGGGATGGGGCACTGAAGCTTTCTTT
CSASRQGWGTEAFF
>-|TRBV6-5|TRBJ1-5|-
TGTGCCAGCAGTTACTCGGGCAGGGGCACTAATCAGCCCCAGCATTTT
CASSYSGRGTNQPQHF
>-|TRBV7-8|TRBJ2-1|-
TGTGCCAGCAGCTTATTGGTTAGGGCTAGCTTCGATGAGCAGTTCTTC
CASSLLVRASFDEQFF
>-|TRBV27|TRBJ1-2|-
TGTGCCAGCAGTTTAGCGGGTGGAGGGGGCTACACCTTC
CASSLAGGGGYTF
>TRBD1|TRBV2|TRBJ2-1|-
TGTGCCAGCAGGCGGGACAGGGTCAATTTTGGGCAGTTCTTC
CASRRDRVNFGQFF